This T cell receptor (beta chain) stems from a study of blood T cell repertoires in COVID-19. Overall study context: Some COVID-19 samples were acute and others convalescent; all came from the United States, Italy and Spain. Sources were T cells, B-cell-depleted T cells, or PBMCs; the material itself was cDNA or gDNA.

The CDR3 contains 16 residues. V shed 0 bases and J shed 0 bases, with 10 bases lying between them. From germline, CDR1 is SGHDT and CDR2 YYEEEE. In the original processing: Researchers report that nucleated cell counts were estimated from reference gene primer amplification. The assay was immunoSEQ multiplex PCR, and TCRdb's table has in-frame clones only and misses some. V, J and clone size were drawn from that table, and D and trimming were deduced from the DNA. This sample has hundreds of thousands of clones; around 83% occur once, and the top ten carry 0.85% to 1%. The clonotype was recovered from a man aged 35 to 55 with acute or convalescent COVID-19. The genes are TRBV5-6 and TRBJ1-3; D unresolved. The sample taken for sequencing was peripheral blood. CDR3 region: CASSLGFGGSGNTIYF. The CDR3 DNA follows: TGTGCCAGCAGCTTGGGTTTCGGCGGCTCTGGAAACACCATATATTTT. Full variable domain (remainder filled in from reference TRBV5-6 and TRBJ1-3): DAGVTQSPTHLIKTRGQQVTLRCSPKSGHDTVSWYQQALGQGPQFIFQYYEEEERQRGNFPDRFSGHQFPNYSSELNVNALLLGDSALYLCASSLGFGGSGNTIYFGEGSWLTVV.